Below, 18 T cell receptor beta chains from the same sample are listed, as sequenced in a study of blood T cell repertoires in COVID-19. The data were produced by immunoSEQ multiplex PCR, yet TCRdb's version contains in-frame clones alone and is incomplete. The sample yields 68,000 or so clones, nearly 90% seen once. Sequencing was performed on peripheral blood. The source of these receptors is a man aged 50-60 years with active COVID-19.

This chain links TRBV30 with TRBJ2-2, with D tentatively TRBD2 (5 bases). V lost 0 bases and J lost 5, with 7 bases in between. Germline V gene lookup returns CDR1 GTSNPN and CDR2 SVGIG (reference sequence). The CDR3 covers 13 residues. The CDR3 loop is CAWSVLGTGELFF. The CDR3 nucleotides are TGTGCCTGGAGTGTACTAGGGACCGGGGAGCTGTTTTTT.

The genes are TRBV5-1 and TRBJ2-7, with D possibly being TRBD2 (6 bases). CDR3 size: 15 residues. V was clipped by 4 bases and J by 3 bases, with 17 bases between them. Germline assignment: CDR1 SGHRS and CDR2 YFSETQ. The DNA for the CDR3 is TGCGCCAGCAGCCTCGGCCCGGAGGGTAGCTACGAGCAGTACTTC. It codes for CASSLGPEGSYEQYF.

The rearrangement joins TRBV5-1 to TRBJ1-4; D not resolved. Germline loops: CDR1 SGHRS, CDR2 YFSETQ. With 8 bases removed from V and 4 bases from J, the gap between germline ends came to 15 bases. The CDR3 loop spans 14 amino acids. In DNA, the CDR3 is TGCGCCAGTTCCCTCGGTGGGAGTAATGAAAAACTGTTTTTT. Encoded protein: CASSLGGSNEKLFF.

Only a few counts were recorded for this clone. The chain uses TRBV7-2 and TRBJ2-1, with 7 nucleotides matching TRBD2. The germline V gene has CDR1 SGHTA and CDR2 FQGNSA. This CDR3 spans 15 amino acids. Trimming took 5 bases from V and 6 from J; bases not matched to a gene: 10. CDR3 in DNA: TGTGCCAGCAGCGCCCGGGGGGTTTCAGGCAATGAGCAGTTCTTC. It is translated as CASSARGVSGNEQFF.

The chain uses TRBV3-1 (or the pseudogene TRBV3-2) and TRBJ2-3, with D uncertain. V gave up 2 bases and J gave up 2 bases, with 2 bases separating them. From germline, CDR1 is LGHDT and CDR2 YNNKEL (reference sequence). The CDR3 runs 12 residues. This CDR3 is CASSQYTDTQYF. CDR3 coding DNA: TGTGCCAGCAGCCAATACACAGATACGCAGTATTTT.

The chain employs TRBV10-2 and TRBJ2-1; D possibly corresponds to TRBD2 (6 bases). Germline-derived CDR1 and CDR2 are WSHSY and SAAADI. There are 14 residues in the CDR3. V was shortened by 0 bases and J by 5 bases, with 8 bases between the two germline ends. The CDR3 bases are TGCGCCAGCAGTGAGTCGGGACTGAACAATGAGCAGTTCTTC. It is translated as CASSESGLNNEQFF.

This clone has only one observation. This chain connects TRBV5-8 to TRBJ1-1; D is unclear. There are 12 residues in the CDR3. Trimming took 2 bases from V and 11 from J, leaving 13 bases between them. CDR1 and CDR2 from the germline V gene are SGHTS and YDEGEE. CDR3 DNA: TGTGCCAGCAGCTTTGGGCAGGCTGGGGCTTTCTTT. Protein: CASSFGQAGAFF.

On this clone itself: One end of the junction varies from germline; a read error may be responsible. The rearrangement uses TRBV6-5 and TRBJ2-1; 10 nucleotides agree with TRBD2. The CDR3 totals 16 residues. Per germline, CDR1 MNHEY and CDR2 SVGAGI. CDR3 amino acids: CASSHSGLASYNEQFF. CDR3 DNA sequence: TGTGCCAGCAGTCACTCGGGACTAGCGTCCTACAATGAGCAGTTCTTC.

V is TRBV12-3 or TRBV12-4 and J is TRBJ1-1, with D possibly TRBD1 on 6 matching bases. Between the trimmed V and J ends, which lost 9 bases and 4 bases, there was a span of 12 bases. The CDR3 has 12 residues. The CDR3 region has the DNA TGTGCCAGTCGGGACACCCTCACTGAAGCTTTCTTT. As protein: CASRDTLTEAFF.

The chain recombines TRBV6-5 with TRBJ2-7; weak D call: TRBD1 (5 bases). The CDR3 has 13 residues. V lost 8 bases to trimming and J lost 1 base, with 12 bases between them. Germline CDR1 and CDR2: MNHEY and SVGAGI. CDR3: CASLLQVSYEQYF. The CDR3 DNA is TGTGCCAGCCTCCTACAGGTTTCCTACGAGCAGTACTTC.

The J gene is TRBJ1-2, the V gene TRBV30, with TRBD1 matching 7 bases. Trimming cost V 1 base and J 6 bases; bases outside gene matches: 8. Germline CDR1 is GTSNPN and CDR2 is SVGIG (reference sequence). The CDR3 length is 14 residues. CDR3 nucleotides: TGTGCCTGGAGTGCGGGCAGGGGGGTAGATGGCTACACCTTC. This codes for CAWSAGRGVDGYTF.

The chain links TRBV5-1 to TRBJ1-2, with 7 bases fitting TRBD1. V was pared by 4 bases and J by 8 bases, with 11 bases of the junction left unmatched. Per the germline V gene, CDR1 is SGHRS and CDR2 is YFSETQ. This CDR3 has 14 amino acids. In nucleotides, the CDR3 is TGCGCCAGCAGCCCAAGGGACAGCGGTGGGGGCTACACCTTC. Protein product: CASSPRDSGGGYTF.

This chain joins TRBV4-2 and TRBJ1-1, with unresolved D. The CDR3 runs to 16 residues. Germline CDR1 reads LGHNA; CDR2 reads YNFKEQ. V lost 0 bases to trimming and J lost 3 bases, with 14 bases between them. The CDR3 region is CASSQDIGPRDTEAFF. In DNA, the CDR3 is TGTGCCAGCAGCCAAGATATAGGTCCGAGGGACACTGAAGCTTTCTTT.

This chain joins TRBV29-1 and TRBJ2-5; D gene ambiguous. Germline CDR1 reads SQVTM; CDR2 reads ANQGSEA. Trimming removed 7 bases at V and 5 bases at J, with 8 bases between. This CDR3 comprises 10 residues. The CDR3 DNA follows: TGCAGCGCCACGGAGGAGACCCAGTACTTC. This codes for CSATEETQYF.

This clone was seen repeatedly, ten times or more. V usage is TRBV27 and J usage is TRBJ2-1, with TRBD2 matching 12 bases. The germline gives CDR1 MNHEY, CDR2 SMNVEV (reference sequence). This CDR3 is 15 amino acids long. The ends lost 6 bases at V and 9 bases at J; junction bases unmatched: 9. DNA of the CDR3: TGTGCCAGCAGCCCCCTAGCGGGGGGGCGGAGTGAGCAGTTCTTC. Its protein is CASSPLAGGRSEQFF.

The V call is TRBV6-6, the J call TRBJ2-2, with D hard to call. With 7 bases removed from V and 1 base from J, the gap between germline ends came to 4 bases. The CDR3 covers 12 residues. The V gene's germline CDR1 is MNHNY and CDR2 SVGAGI (reference sequence). DNA of the CDR3: TGTGCCAGCAACGGGAACACCGGGGAGCTGTTTTTT. Encoded protein: CASNGNTGELFF.

The J gene is TRBJ1-5, the V gene TRBV12-3 or TRBV12-4; 8 bases map to TRBD1. The CDR3 totals 13 residues. V was clipped by 6 bases and J by 9 bases; unmatched bases: 7. This CDR3 reads CASSLDRVGPQHF. CDR3 DNA sequence: TGTGCCAGCAGCCTGGACAGGGTTGGGCCCCAGCATTTT.

J is TRBJ1-5 and V is TRBV12-3 or TRBV12-4, with D tentatively TRBD1 (5 bases). The CDR3 consists of 13 residues. V dropped 8 bases and J dropped 6 bases, with 14 bases sitting between them. CDR3 amino acids: CASGTGKSQPQHF. The CDR3 nucleotides are TGTGCCAGCGGGACTGGGAAGAGTCAGCCCCAGCATTTT.